Described below is a single TCR beta chain sequence and its context. The specificity of this receptor is unknown. Per-base quality was not reported, and no clone a single base away is much larger than it. The immunoSEQ Assay, a bias-controlled multiplex PCR, was used to amplify TCRbeta CDR3 regions from genomic DNA. As for the original processing: The number of nucleated cells in each sample was estimated from the amplification of reference gene primers within the assay. To quantify the absolute abundance of each unique TCRbeta CDR3 rearrangement, sequence reads were collapsed and filtered. For each sample, productive Simpson clonality was calculated as the square root of Simpson's diversity index over productive rearrangements. The clones in this table, taken by TCRdb from immuneACCESS, are in-frame only. Not every clone is retained; where verified, under half of the shortfall comes from an unresolved V gene, and the cause of the rest is unknown. The V and J calls and clone size come from that table; D and trimming were worked out from the DNA. The sample table holds just over 150,000 clones, of which roughly 88% were seen once. The ten biggest clones cover over 8% of the sample.

The collaborating institutions used their own protocols to collect whole blood in K2EDTA tubes. For TCRbeta analysis, collaborators shipped samples in one of three forms: frozen whole blood, isolated PBMCs, or DNA extracted from either of those sample types. The junction carries 18 bases between V and J, which are trimmed by 6 bases and 1 base respectively. Via the germline V gene, CDR1 is MNHEY and CDR2 SVGEGT. From the cysteine through the phenylalanine, the CDR3 covers 17 amino acids. Solely the CDR3 DNA is kept, with 51 bases framed from the first base. This sample was taken from a study of blood T cell repertoires in COVID-19 (dated by TCRdb to 2020 to 2022). Looking at the study overall: Samples from collaborators originated in the United States, Italy and Spain and spanned both the acute and convalescent phases of COVID-19. The repertoires were made available in a free public database intended to serve as a resource for research on the immune response to SARS-CoV-2. HLA class I and class II types, where available, came from metadata supplied by the sample provider rather than from assay-based typing. Deeply sampled blood TCRbeta repertoires from subjects exposed to, actively infected with, or recovered from COVID-19 were included in the dataset. A de-identified subject ID, COVID-19 status, age in years and sex were almost always included in the sample metadata. The material from the prospective study consisted of cDNA or gDNA derived from T cells, B-cell-depleted T cells, or PBMCs. The samples were drawn from two sources: the first 160 participants of the ongoing ImmuneRACE study, and 1,000 to 1,500 subjects contributed by 6 global collaborators.

Findings and caveats that apply to the study as a whole: The quantity of clinical and demographic metadata differed by source and by participant and was supplied without curation.

The sequence is built from TRBV6-2 or TRBV6-3 and TRBJ2-2; TRBD1 is a possible D gene, resting on 5 matching bases. Source material: peripheral blood. This sequence was found in a woman between 50 and 59 years old with acute or convalescent COVID-19. Here the CDR3 is given as CASSPLWGRENTGELFF. The DNA reads as follows: TGTGCCAGCAGCCCACTGTGGGGCAGGGAGAACACCGGGGAGCTGTTTTTT.